This T cell receptor (beta chain) is drawn from a study of T cells after yellow fever vaccination. Study results and limitations: A weaker secondary response peaked on day 5, the primary on day 15. The study re-detected most primary-vaccination clones after the booster (roughly 95% CD4, just over 85% CD8). Overlap between CD4 and CD8 compartments was detected for a small share of clonotypes.

At least ten counts were recorded for this clonotype. Its antigen is unidentified. The CDR3 is 15 residues long. CDR1 and CDR2 from the germline V gene are KGHSH and LQKENI. V was clipped by 6 bases and J by 3 bases; unmatched bases: 9. A process of 5'RACE template switching, which added a universal primer site and UMIs, was used to make TCR cDNA. In TCRdb, the 5' RACE reads were re-called with MiXCR into one record per CDR3 protein. The sample lists about 220,000 distinct CDR3 sequences, 2.5% to 3.5% occurring once. The genes are TRBV18 and TRBJ2-7; 9 bases are a match to TRBD1. The receptor was isolated from a man aged 18-30 years who received the YFV17D yellow fever vaccine. The sample was CD4+ T cells sorted from PBMCs, taken 10 days after the yellow fever booster vaccination. The CDR3 is CASSPSGQGLYEQYF. As DNA, the CDR3 is TGTGCCAGCTCCCCGTCGGGACAGGGTCTCTACGAGCAGTACTTC.